A single sample gave rise to the 19 T cell receptor beta chains below, sequenced in a study of blood T cell repertoires in COVID-19. Method: immunoSEQ multiplex PCR; TCRdb's copy keeps in-frame clones and lacks some. The table shows roughly 250,000 clones, with about 83% occurring only once. The sample comprised PBMCs or T cells enriched from blood (not recorded which). These receptors were taken from a woman between 40 and 50 years old who had been exposed to COVID-19.

V and J are TRBV7-8 and TRBJ2-3; 14 bases are a match to TRBD2. V shed 5 bases and J 5 bases; nucleotides not matched to a gene: 6. From germline, CDR1 is SGHVS and CDR2 FQNEAQ. The CDR3 extends over 16 amino acids. The CDR3 region has the DNA TGTGCCAGCAGCCAAGGTGGGACTAGCGGGGGAGATACGCAGTATTTT. Translated: CASSQGGTSGGDTQYF. The whole variable domain, remainder taken from reference TRBV7-8 and TRBJ2-3, is GAGVSQSPRYKVAKRGQDVALRCDPISGHVSLFWYQQALGQGPEFLTYFQNEAQLDKSGLPSDRFFAERPEGSVSTLKIQRTQQEDSAVYLCASSQGGTSGGDTQYFGPGTRLTVL.

This clone was seen only a few times. The V gene is TRBV28, the J gene TRBJ1-2, with TRBD1 as a possible D gene (5 bases). Looked up from germline, CDR1 is MDHEN and CDR2 is SYDVKM. The CDR3 runs to 12 residues. The germline V and J ends were trimmed by 2 bases and 8 bases, with 9 bases remaining between them. The DNA for the CDR3 is TGTGCCAGCAGTTTAGGGGCGGGGGGCTACACCTTC. Protein sequence: CASSLGAGGYTF.

V and J are TRBV12-5 and TRBJ1-2; possibly TRBD1 for D (6 bases). The germline V gene encodes CDR1 LGHNT and CDR2 FRNRAP. Trimming removed 2 bases from V and 4 bases from J, with 17 bases in between. The CDR3 loop spans 16 amino acids. The DNA for the CDR3 is TGTGCTAGTGGTTTGCCAAGGTCAGGGGCATTCTATGGCTACACCTTC. Translating it yields CASGLPRSGAFYGYTF.

V usage is TRBV29-1 and J usage is TRBJ1-1; D remains ambiguous. Per the germline V gene, CDR1 is SQVTM and CDR2 is ANQGSEA. V was cut by 3 bases and J by 3 bases, with 11 bases left in between. CDR3 size: 13 residues. The CDR3 loop reads CSVEGRTDTEAFF. CDR3 nucleotides: TGCAGCGTTGAGGGCCGAACAGACACTGAAGCTTTCTTT.

The rearrangement joins TRBV12-2 to TRBJ2-7; the table assigns TRBD1, which was not confirmed against the DNA. TRBV12-2 is noted as a pseudogene. This CDR3 has 16 amino acids. In DNA, the CDR3 is TGTGCAAGTCGCTTAAAGACAGGAATAATTTTCTACGAGCAGTACTTC. Its translation is CASRLKTGIIFYEQYF.

The CDR3 sequence: CASSDVSRGPYGYTF. The CDR3 DNA reads as TGTGCCAGCAGTGATGTAAGCAGGGGCCCGTATGGCTACACCTTC. This sequence joins TRBV6-1 and TRBJ1-2, with a tentative D call TRBD1 (6 bases). The CDR3 length is 15 residues. Between the trimmed V and J ends, which lost 3 bases and 5 bases, there was a span of 16 bases. The germline V gene encodes CDR1 MNHNS and CDR2 SASEGT.

This clone has more than one count but fewer than ten. The rearrangement uses TRBV28 and TRBJ1-5, with D possibly matching TRBD1 (5 bases). The CDR3 spans 16 residues. V lost 4 bases to trimming and J lost 7 bases, with 20 bases between them. CDR1 is MDHEN, CDR2 SYDVKM, per germline. The DNA for the CDR3 is TGTGCCAGCAGTTCATCGGGGGATTATAGCATACAGCCCCAGCATTTT. Translation gives CASSSSGDYSIQPQHF.

This chain uses TRBV9 with TRBJ1-1; possibly TRBD1 for D (5 bases). V lost 7 bases, J lost 0 bases, and 13 bases lay in between. CDR1 and CDR2 (germline): SGDLS, YYNGEE. The CDR3 contains 14 residues. In DNA form, the CDR3 reads TGTGCCAGCGGCCCAGGGAACATGAACACTGAAGCTTTCTTT. It specifies CASGPGNMNTEAFF.

The chain recombines TRBV5-4 with TRBJ2-5, with TRBD2 matching 7 bases. The CDR3 loop spans 14 amino acids. Trimming at V came to 1 base and at J to 5 bases, leaving 5 bases not matched to a gene. Germline CDR1 SGHNT, CDR2 YYREEE (reference sequence). The CDR3, as DNA: TGTGCCAGCAGCTTGAGAGCGGGACTGGAGACCCAGTACTTC. It yields the protein CASSLRAGLETQYF.

This clone was seen a few times. In DNA, the CDR3 is TGCGCCAGCAGCAAGCGGGGGGCGGGGAACACTGAAGCTTTCTTT. Its translation: CASSKRGAGNTEAFF. The rearrangement uses TRBV5-1 and TRBJ1-1, with D perhaps matching TRBD1 (6 bases). CDR3 size: 15 residues. V was clipped by 4 bases and J by 1 base, with 14 bases between them. CDR1 is SGHRS and CDR2 is YFSETQ in the germline V gene.

J is TRBJ1-1 and V is TRBV9; D may be TRBD1 (6 bases). Germline V gene data show CDR1 as SGDLS and CDR2 as YYNGEE. V was pared by 0 bases and J by 2 bases, with 8 bases between. CDR3 length equals 14 residues. CDR3 region: CASSVEGVNTEAFF. CDR3 nucleotides: TGTGCCAGCAGCGTAGAGGGGGTAAACACTGAAGCTTTCTTT.

The chain couples TRBV5-6 to TRBJ1-4; D ambiguous. This CDR3 is built from 14 residues. V gave up 5 bases and J gave up 7 bases, with 15 bases separating them. CDR1 is SGHDT, CDR2 YYEEEE, per germline. This chain's CDR3 is CASSREGLSEKLFF. The CDR3 DNA sequence: TGTGCCAGCAGTCGGGAGGGCTTGAGTGAAAAACTGTTTTTT. Variable domain in full (rest from reference TRBV5-6 and TRBJ1-4): DAGVTQSPTHLIKTRGQQVTLRCSPKSGHDTVSWYQQALGQGPQFIFQYYEEEERQRGNFPDRFSGHQFPNYSSELNVNALLLGDSALYLCASSREGLSEKLFFGSGTQLSVL.

This chain joins TRBV15 and TRBJ1-1, with D uncertain. Trimming pared 0 bases from V and 1 base from J, leaving 12 bases between. The CDR3 is made up of 16 amino acids. Germline V gives CDR1 LNHNV, CDR2 YYDKDF (reference sequence). CDR3 DNA: TGTGCCACCAGCAGAGATTACACCCCAGAGAACACTGAAGCTTTCTTT. As protein: CATSRDYTPENTEAFF.

This rearrangement joins TRBV6-4 to TRBJ1-5, with 7 bases fitting TRBD1. After removal of 5 bases from V and 2 bases from J, the junction contained 6 bases not matched to a gene. CDR3 length: 15 amino acids. Looked up from germline, CDR1 is MRHNA and CDR2 is SNTAGT. CDR3 amino acids: CASSPRTGGNQPQHF. The CDR3 DNA follows: TGTGCCAGCAGTCCTCGGACAGGAGGCAATCAGCCCCAGCATTTT.

The sample holds a few counts of this clone. The chain carries TRBV6-6 and TRBJ1-6; weak D call: TRBD1 (5 bases). Germline V gene data show CDR1 as MNHNY and CDR2 as SVGAGI (reference sequence). There are 18 residues in the CDR3. The V end was cut by 5 bases, the J end by 0 bases, with 17 bases between. The CDR3 DNA reads as TGTGCCAGCAGTCGAATGGGGGGTTTTAACTCCTATAATTCACCCCTCCACTTT. Its translation is CASSRMGGFNSYNSPLHF.

The chain joins TRBV27 to TRBJ2-7; D not resolved. The CDR3 has 13 amino acids. In germline, CDR1 is MNHEY, CDR2 SMNVEV (reference sequence). Trimming shortened V by 4 bases and J by 0 bases, and 7 bases separated the two germline ends. The CDR3 spells CASSYSSSYEQYF. CDR3 bases: TGTGCCAGCAGTTATTCGAGCTCCTACGAGCAGTACTTC.

This chain joins TRBV7-6 and TRBJ2-1; 12 nucleotides match TRBD1. This CDR3 comprises 15 residues. V lost 4 bases and J lost 6; bases outside the gene matches: 4. The V gene's germline CDR1 is SGHVS and CDR2 FNYEAQ. The CDR3 region is CASSWGQGAFNEQFF. The CDR3 coding sequence is TGTGCCAGCAGCTGGGGACAGGGGGCGTTCAATGAGCAGTTCTTC.

This clone was detected many times. The V call is TRBV10-3, the J call TRBJ2-7; 8 nucleotides line up with TRBD1. V dropped 4 bases and J dropped 5; count of bases not matched to a gene: 7. The CDR3 covers 14 residues. Germline CDR1 ENHRY, CDR2 SYGVKD. In DNA form, the CDR3 reads TGTGCCATCAGTGGTGACAGGGGTAAGAACGAGCAGTACTTC. Encoded protein: CAISGDRGKNEQYF.

This clone came up a few times. The chain has TRBV3-1 (or the pseudogene TRBV3-2) and TRBJ1-5; 10 bases fit TRBD1. Germline loops: CDR1 LGHDT, CDR2 YNNKEL (reference sequence). The V gene end was trimmed by 2 bases and the J gene end by 12 bases; junction bases not matched to a gene: 13. The CDR3 totals 16 residues. This chain's CDR3 is CASSQTRGQGRIVQHF. CDR3 DNA sequence: TGTGCCAGCAGCCAAACGAGGGGACAGGGGAGGATAGTCCAGCATTTT.